This T cell receptor beta chain was observed in a study of a mutant IDH1 vaccine in newly diagnosed glioma (TCRdb year 2021). Concerning the study at large: Vaccination started 4-6 weeks after radiotherapy alone, or was given together with temozolomide cycles in the groups whose treatment included chemotherapy. The week-35 safety follow-up took place at visit V12, and the week-47 end of study took place at visit V13. Of the 30 or so patients who were treated, approximately 62% were male and roughly 38% were female, and the mean age was around 40 years. Longitudinal TCRB deep sequencing was performed for about two dozen treated patients wherever samples were available for exploratory analyses. Prior to enrollment, patients had been given standard therapy consisting of radiotherapy alone, temozolomide alone, or radiochemotherapy with temozolomide, with the combination given to most patients. Peripheral blood was collected at six visits: V03 (baseline), V05, V07, V10, V12 and V13.

Beyond this particular receptor, the publication reports: Changes in the top peripheral T cell clonotypes picked up by TCRB sequencing did not appear to be linked to pseudoprogression. The authors stated that sample limitations prevented analyses of patient blood samples from being reproduced. Availability determined which PBMC samples were chosen for TCRB deep sequencing. Vaccine-induced immune responses across multiple MHC alleles were detected in over 80% of patients.

A note on this clone: The antigen it binds to is not known. Base qualities are not at hand, and no much larger clone is one base apart.

Libraries came from the immunoSEQ multiplex PCR assay. Rearranged TCR beta chain sequences were amplified with the hsTCRB Kit following the manufacturer's protocol. An Illumina MiSeq was used to sequence the TCRB libraries. For the original study's pipeline: The kit vendor's proprietary platform handled demultiplexing, trimming and gene mapping. TCRdb's version of the immuneACCESS table is confined to in-frame rearrangements and falls short of the full clone set. An unresolved V gene accounts for under half of the shortfall where checked; the remainder is of unknown origin. V, J and clone size are those of that table, while D and trimming were read from the DNA. This sample lists some 32,000 clones; around 90% were detected once. Approximately 2% of the sample comes from the top ten. The sample's time point label is to be understood as: week 47, end of study. Each vaccine dose was 300 ug of a 20-mer mutant IDH1 peptide in Montanide, given subcutaneously with topical imiquimod. Patients received eight vaccinations in weeks 1, 3, 5, 7, 11, 15, 19 and 23, corresponding to visits V03 through V10. Newly diagnosed WHO grade 3 or 4 IDH1-mutant astrocytomas showing loss of nuclear ATRX were present in the donors. The samples were drawn from NOA16, a multicentre, single-arm, open-label phase I trial in Germany that tested a mutant IDH1 peptide vaccine in humans for the first time. Genomic DNA for TCRB sequencing was isolated from EDTA blood with the DNeasy Blood and Tissue Kit.

CDR1 SEHNR and CDR2 FQNEAQ were looked up in the germline V gene (reference sequence). Reading from cysteine to phenylalanine, the CDR3 counts 13 amino acids. Only the CDR3 DNA is retained, 39 bases long and in frame from the first base. V is reduced by 8 bases and J by 10 bases, leaving a spacing of 17 bases between them. This TCR was sampled from a man in his forties with glioma. This sample comprised PBMCs, obtained from a glioma patient whose treatment included an IDH1 peptide vaccine. The V and J genes are TRBV7-9 and TRBJ1-4; the D gene is not confidently resolved. The DNA sequence reads TGTGCCAGCCGGTTATACTCGGGTGGAAAACTGTTTTTT. It encodes CASRLYSGGKLFF.